The T cell receptor (beta chain) described here comes from a study of blood T cell repertoires in COVID-19 (TCRdb year 2020). Looking at the study overall: Samples from collaborators originated in the United States, Italy and Spain and spanned both the acute and convalescent phases of COVID-19. The sample metadata nearly always contained a de-identified subject ID, COVID-19 status, age in years and sex. The material from the prospective study consisted of cDNA or gDNA derived from T cells, B-cell-depleted T cells, or PBMCs. The repertoires were made available in a free public database intended to serve as a resource for research on the immune response to SARS-CoV-2. Samples came from the ongoing ImmuneRACE study (first 160 participants) plus 1,254 subjects from 6 global collaborators. Where available, HLA class I and class II types were obtained from metadata supplied by the sample provider rather than from assay-based typing. Subjects who had been exposed to COVID-19, were actively infected with it, or had recovered from it provided the deeply sampled blood TCRbeta repertoires that made up the dataset. On the study overall, not on this receptor specifically: Clinical and demographic metadata were provided uncurated, with the amount varying by source and participant.

Each collaborating institution followed its own protocols to collect whole blood in K2EDTA tubes. For TCRbeta analysis, collaborators shipped samples in one of three forms: frozen whole blood, isolated PBMCs, or DNA extracted from either of those sample types. The sample holds one count of this clone. Its specific antigen is unknown. Base qualities are missing; no much larger clone stands one base away. The immunoSEQ Assay, a bias-controlled multiplex PCR, was used to amplify TCRbeta CDR3 regions from genomic DNA. For the original study's pipeline: Nucleated cell counts per sample were estimated from amplification of reference gene primers within the assay. To quantify the absolute abundance of each unique TCRbeta CDR3 rearrangement, sequence reads were collapsed and filtered. For each sample, productive Simpson clonality was calculated by taking the square root of Simpson's diversity index across productive rearrangements. TCRdb mirrors the immuneACCESS table, restricted to in-frame sequences. Some clones are absent from its copies; in checked studies, under half trace to an unresolved V gene, and the reason for the others is unknown. Clonal size and the V and J genes are those of that table, whereas D and trimming came from the DNA. This sample is represented by 300,000 to 400,000 clones; approximately 86% of them were singletons. Less than 3.5% of the sample goes to the ten largest clones.

Sequencing was performed on peripheral blood. This clonotype was sampled from a human donor in a cohort sampled during active COVID-19.

The base sequence is TGCGCCAGCAGCTTAGAGACAGGGCCGGATTCACCCCTCCACTTT. Translated, this is CASSLETGPDSPLHF. Rearrangement joined TRBV5-1 to TRBJ1-6, and 7 bases in between align with TRBD1. The germline V gene supplies CDR1 SGHRS and CDR2 YFSETQ. Clipping removes 2 bases from V and 8 bases from J, with 7 as the unmatched junction base count. The CDR3, from cysteine to phenylalanine, totals 15 residues. The retained sequence is limited to the CDR3, 45 bases, with the frame set at the first base.